A selection of T cell receptor beta chains follows, all from one sample in a study of beta chain features in type 1 diabetes. Repertoires were generated with immunoSEQ multiplex PCR, while TCRdb's copy carries only in-frame clones and drops some. The sample has hundreds of thousands of clones, 15% to 17% seen once. The specimen sequenced was naive CD4+ T cells from blood. The source is a man between 18 and 29 years old in good health. Each CDR3 is given with its conserved first and last residue. The order of the fields is CDR3 DNA, CDR3 protein, clone size, D gene, J gene, V gene. A D gene is named only where the DNA matches it firmly. Clone sizes are given selectively: once, few, many, or a class where the clone is expanded.

TGTGCCAGCAGCTTATACAACTCTGGGGCCAACGTCCTGACTTTC	CASSLYNSGANVLTF	NA	NA	TRBJ2-6	TRBV7-3
TGTGCCAGCAGCGCTTCTAGTGTCGAGACCCAGTACTTC	CASSASSVETQYF	NA	NA	TRBJ2-5	TRBV7-2
TGTGCCAGCAGTGAACACGATACGCAGTATTTT	CASSEHDTQYF	NA	NA	TRBJ2-3	TRBV6-5
TGTGCCAGCACCACTTGGCCTCCTGGCTACACCTTC	CASTTWPPGYTF	few	NA	TRBJ1-2	TRBV28
TGCGCCAGCAGCTTGGTGGGGACTTCTAACGAGCAGTACTTC	CASSLVGTSNEQYF	NA	NA	TRBJ2-7	TRBV5-1
TGTGCCTGGAGGACAGGTTCAGCCAATGAGCAGTTCTTC	CAWRTGSANEQFF	few	NA	TRBJ2-1	TRBV30
TGTGCCAGCAGCGTAACAGGGATCTACGAGCAGTACTTC	CASSVTGIYEQYF	few	NA	TRBJ2-7	TRBV5-4
TGTGCCAGCAGCGGAGACAGGGTCCGGGAGCAGTTCTTC	CASSGDRVREQFF	NA	TRBD1	TRBJ2-1	TRBV9
TGTGCCAGTAGTATAGCCCCCGACAGGGGCCATGGCTACACCTTC	CASSIAPDRGHGYTF	few	TRBD1	TRBJ1-2	TRBV19
TGTGCCAGCAGTGAACAGGGGGACTATGGCTACACCTTC	CASSEQGDYGYTF	few	TRBD1	TRBJ1-2	TRBV2
TGTGCCAGGGGGGACGGACTAGCGGGAGAGACCCAGTACTTC	CARGDGLAGETQYF	few	TRBD2	TRBJ2-5	TRBV2
TGCGCCAGCAGCCTCAACCCCAGGGAGGATTCACCCCTCCACTTT	CASSLNPREDSPLHF	few	NA	TRBJ1-6	TRBV5-1
TGCAGCGTGGCTCCACGGGACAGATACGAGCAGTACTTC	CSVAPRDRYEQYF	NA	TRBD1	TRBJ2-7	TRBV29-1
TGTGCCAGCAGTTGGGACAGGATCTATGGCTACACCTTC	CASSWDRIYGYTF	NA	TRBD1	TRBJ1-2	TRBV7-9
TGTGCCAGTAGTATAGCTGGGATGAACTACGAGCAGTACTTC	CASSIAGMNYEQYF	NA	NA	TRBJ2-7	TRBV19
TGTGCCAGCAGCGGAAGGCCCCAGTCGGGGGATGAGACATATGGCTACACCTTC	CASSGRPQSGDETYGYTF	NA	NA	TRBJ1-2	TRBV7-3
TGTGCCAGCAGTTCCCGGGACTCGACCTACGAGCAGTACTTC	CASSSRDSTYEQYF	NA	NA	TRBJ2-7	TRBV27
TGTGCCAGCAGCCAGGACCTCGCCTACGAGCAGTACTTC	CASSQDLAYEQYF	few	NA	TRBJ2-7	TRBV4-2
TGTGCCAGCAGCTTAGAGTTTAACTATGGCTACACCTTC	CASSLEFNYGYTF	NA	NA	TRBJ1-2	TRBV7-2
TGTGCCAGCAGTTACGGCCTAGCAACTAATGAAAAACTGTTTTTT	CASSYGLATNEKLFF	few	NA	TRBJ1-4	TRBV6-5
TGTGCCAGCAGCTTGTTGGGAGAGTACGAGCAGTACTTC	CASSLLGEYEQYF	NA	NA	TRBJ2-7	TRBV5-6
TGTGCCAGCAGCGTGGAAGGGACAGTCTCCTACGAGCAGTACTTC	CASSVEGTVSYEQYF	NA	TRBD1	TRBJ2-7	TRBV9
TGTGCCAGCAGATCGACAGCGATTAATGAAAAACTGTTTTTT	CASRSTAINEKLFF	few	NA	TRBJ1-4	TRBV2
TGTGCCAGCTCACCATACCTCGTGACAGGGAACACCGGGGAGCTGTTTTTT	CASSPYLVTGNTGELFF	few	NA	TRBJ2-2	TRBV18
TGTGCCAGCAGTCTCGGACAGGGGGCGATATTCTATGGCTACACCTTC	CASSLGQGAIFYGYTF	NA	TRBD1	TRBJ1-2	TRBV28
TGTGCCAGCAGCACCGACAGGGCAGTCGACGAGCAGTACTTC	CASSTDRAVDEQYF	NA	TRBD1	TRBJ2-7	TRBV7-9
TGCGCCAGCAGCTTGGCCGTAAGGCGAGGGGCCAACGTCCTGACTTTC	CASSLAVRRGANVLTF	few	NA	TRBJ2-6	TRBV5-1